A selection of T cell receptor beta chains follows, all from one sample in a study of technical replicates of blood from a handful of donors. Assay: immunoSEQ multiplex PCR; the TCRdb copy retains only in-frame clones and omits some. The sample contains 82,000 or so clones, 96% of which appear only once. Input material: T cells isolated from PBMCs. Source of these receptors: a human donor in good health. Both conserved end residues are part of each CDR3.

cdr3_aa | v_call
CASSLSSLLETQYF | TRBV7-7
CASKHGQDYEQYF | TRBV27
CAINIRGAAEAFF | TRBV6-4
CASSDIYGYTF | TRBV2
CASSIRNEQFF | TRBV19
CASSLPGTAYEQYF | TRBV11-2
CASTYRDRNYEQYF | TRBV5-1
CAIRETSGGPDTQYF | TRBV10-3
CASSETSGSFYEQYF | TRBV6-1
CASSYSQYSGNTIYF | TRBV6-5
CASSYRDHYGYTF | TRBV11-1
CASSADYGYTF | TRBV5-6
CASSRVGSGRAEDIQYF | TRBV28
CATSRDRGGREEKLFF | TRBV15
CASSLGGQSVFFHDEQFF | TRBV5-1
CASSPGGPYEQYF | TRBV19
CASSPGIGGVF | TRBV5-1
CASSQDSVLGNEQFF | TRBV4-3
CASSSRDRGLDTQYF | TRBV5-4
CASSLVGQDHGYTF | TRBV5-6
CASSLAGNIYQPQHF | TRBV27
CAWTPGVETYEQYF | TRBV30
CASSTILDSNYGYTF | TRBV6-5
CSVEVNSHEQYF | TRBV29-1
CASSLRANTGELFF | TRBV7-9
CASRRDREYNEQFF | TRBV6-5
CAKYRSNQPQHF | TRBV5-1
CASSLMSGVQETQYF | TRBV7-9
CASSWGSGAAYNEQFF | TRBV5-1
CASSFPGIIKAFF | TRBV19
CASAGGNFFLEQFF | TRBV5-8
CAWSVNAASVGAFF | TRBV30
CASSLGAAYGYTF | TRBV5-4
CARSGGTSGRADTQYF | TRBV5-3
CASSSDTLLEAFF | TRBV7-2
CASSYSQGSYEQYF | TRBV6-5
CASSFSGALSGANVLTF | TRBV7-6
CASSFRSGTEAFF | TRBV28
CASSLDRAEQFF | TRBV7-9
CASSLSGVQNEQYF | TRBV7-9
CASSKTGGRYEQYF | TRBV28
CASSGSGMADGELFF | TRBV9
CASSVGRFANTGELFF | TRBV9